These 21 T cell receptor beta chains were sequenced from one sample in a study of cytomegalovirus exposure and HLA in healthy donors. Primers included in the PCR were 60 Vbeta and 13 Jbeta primers. The table came from immunoSEQ multiplex PCR; TCRdb's copy has only in-frame clones and leaves some out. The sample consists of more than 150,000 clones, approximately 88% of them appearing once. Sequencing was done on a sample of PBMCs. The source of these receptors is a woman in her forties or fifties in good health and CMV-seropositive.

A single count supports this clone. The CDR3 is CASTDAYGYTF. CDR3 DNA: TGTGCCAGTACAGATGCCTATGGCTACACCTTC. The chain combines TRBV19 with TRBJ1-2; D is unclear. The germline gives CDR1 LNHDA, CDR2 SQIVND (reference sequence). V shed 7 bases and J shed 4 bases, with 7 bases lying between them. This CDR3 is 11 amino acids long.

The chain joins TRBV5-6 to TRBJ2-4; a weak D match, TRBD2 (6 bases). The germline V gene encodes CDR1 SGHDT and CDR2 YYEEEE. The CDR3 contains 15 residues. V lost 3 bases and J 7 bases, leaving 17 bases between the germline ends. CDR3 nucleotide sequence: TGTGCCAGCAGCTCCTTAGCGGACCCTGGGAACATTCAGTACTTC. Its translation: CASSSLADPGNIQYF. The full variable domain, its missing parts supplied by reference TRBV5-6 and TRBJ2-4, is DAGVTQSPTHLIKTRGQQVTLRCSPKSGHDTVSWYQQALGQGPQFIFQYYEEEERQRGNFPDRFSGHQFPNYSSELNVNALLLGDSALYLCASSSLADPGNIQYFGAGTRLSVL.

The rearrangement joins TRBV5-4 to TRBJ2-1; D is possibly TRBD2 (5 bases). V gave up 4 bases and J gave up 8 bases, with 22 bases separating them. The CDR3 is made up of 16 amino acids. Germline assignment: CDR1 SGHNT and CDR2 YYREEE (reference sequence). In DNA form, the CDR3 reads TGTGCCAGCAGCCTCCCGGCCAAGAAGACTACAGATGAGCAGTTCTTC. Translated, it gives CASSLPAKKTTDEQFF.

This chain joins TRBV4-1 and TRBJ2-7; no clear D gene. The germline V gene has CDR1 MGHRA and CDR2 YSYEKL. The V end was cut by 0 bases, the J end by 2 bases, with 17 bases between. The CDR3 loop spans 17 amino acids. Here the CDR3 DNA reads TGCGCCAGCAGCCAAGATGCCCCGCGGAGTGCGACCTACGAGCAGTACTTC. It yields the protein CASSQDAPRSATYEQYF.

This sequence joins TRBV19 and TRBJ1-5; TRBD1 is a possible D gene (5 bases). The germline V gene encodes CDR1 LNHDA and CDR2 SQIVND (reference sequence). This CDR3 spans 14 amino acids. The V end was cut by 5 bases, the J end by 7 bases, with 15 bases between. In DNA, the CDR3 is TGTGCCAGTAGTGAATATGCGGGGGTCCAGCCCCAGCATTTT. Translating it yields CASSEYAGVQPQHF.

V is TRBV27 and J is TRBJ1-3; D is uncertain. The germline CDR1 and CDR2 sequences are MNHEY and SMNVEV (reference sequence). The V end was cut by 5 bases, the J end by 0 bases, with 14 bases between. The length of the CDR3 is 16 residues. CDR3 in amino acids: CASSPGGKSSGNTIYF. The CDR3 region has the DNA TGTGCCAGCAGTCCCGGCGGGAAGAGCTCTGGAAACACCATATATTTT.

This clone was observed a handful of times. This sequence joins TRBV5-8 and TRBJ2-5, with D maybe TRBD1 (5 bases). Germline CDR1 and CDR2: SGHTS and YDEGEE. CDR3 length equals 14 residues. V lost 4 bases and J 5 bases, leaving 15 bases between the germline ends. DNA of the CDR3: TGTGCCAGCAGCCTCGGGCAGGGTTGGGAGACCCAGTACTTC. Its translation: CASSLGQGWETQYF. Complete variable domain (other parts from reference TRBV5-8 and TRBJ2-5): EAGVTQSPTHLIKTRGQQATLRCSPISGHTSVYWYQQALGLGLQFLLWYDEGEERNRGNFPPRFSGRQFPNYSSELNVNALELEDSALYLCASSLGQGWETQYFGPGTRLLVL.

The V gene is TRBV7-9, the J gene TRBJ1-1, with TRBD1 as a possible D gene (5 bases). The CDR3 covers 14 residues. CDR1 is SEHNR, CDR2 FQNEAQ, per germline (reference sequence). Trimming took 4 bases from V and 4 from J, leaving 13 bases between them. DNA of the CDR3: TGTGCCAGCAGCTCGAGCGGAGGGGCCACTGAAGCTTTCTTT. Protein sequence: CASSSSGGATEAFF.

This clone was seen once. This chain uses TRBV28 with TRBJ2-6; the D is unclear. In germline, CDR1 is MDHEN, CDR2 SYDVKM. Trimming shortened V by 7 bases and J by 0 bases, and 7 bases separated the two germline ends. The CDR3 extends over 14 amino acids. DNA for the CDR3: TGTGCCAGCAACCTAAACTCTGGGGCCAACGTCCTGACTTTC. Its translation is CASNLNSGANVLTF.

The rearrangement joins TRBV7-8 to TRBJ2-7; a possible D gene is TRBD2 (6 bases). CDR1 SGHVS and CDR2 FQNEAQ come from the germline V gene. The CDR3 spans 14 residues. V was shortened by 1 base and J by 4 bases, with 11 bases between the two germline ends. The CDR3 DNA is TGTGCCAGCAGCTTAGGAGGGACTGGATACGAGCAGTACTTC. It codes for CASSLGGTGYEQYF.

The V call is TRBV6-6, the J call TRBJ1-1; 9 bases match TRBD1. V lost 8 bases, J lost 0 bases, and 10 bases stayed unmatched. The CDR3 consists of 16 residues. Germline V gene sequence: CDR1 MNHNY, CDR2 SVGAGI (reference sequence). Here the CDR3 DNA reads TGTGCCAGCCATCTAGGGACAGGGATGGTGAACACTGAAGCTTTCTTT. This gives the protein CASHLGTGMVNTEAFF.

This clone has just a few counts. The chain recombines TRBV5-4 with TRBJ2-3; D possibly corresponds to TRBD1 (6 bases). V was clipped by 4 bases and J by 1 base, with 16 bases between them. CDR1 and CDR2 (germline): SGHNT, YYREEE (reference sequence). The length of the CDR3 is 16 residues. DNA for the CDR3: TGTGCCAGCAGCCCACAGGTCAAGGGGGGCACAGATACGCAGTATTTT. This encodes CASSPQVKGGTDTQYF.

The chain has TRBV2 and TRBJ1-5; TRBD1 might be the D (6 bases). The CDR3 runs 14 residues. Trimming took 4 bases from V and 1 from J, leaving 8 bases between them. Germline CDR1 is SNHLY and CDR2 is FYNNEI. CDR3 in DNA: TGTGCCAGCAGTGGGCAGGGGAGCAATCAGCCCCAGCATTTT. Translated, it gives CASSGQGSNQPQHF.

V usage is TRBV15 and J usage is TRBJ2-3; TRBD2 agrees at 11 bases. Germline-derived CDR1 and CDR2 are LNHNV and YYDKDF (reference sequence). Germline trimming cut 0 bases from V and 11 bases from J; bases unmatched to any gene: 1. CDR3 size: 13 residues. The CDR3 DNA follows: TGTGCCACCAGCAGAGACCTAGCGGGGGGGCAGTATTTT. Its protein is CATSRDLAGGQYF.

The V gene is TRBV5-1, the J gene TRBJ1-1; maybe TRBD1 (6 bases). Trimming took off 4 bases at V and 6 bases at J, with 19 bases between the two ends. Germline V gene sequence: CDR1 SGHRS, CDR2 YFSETQ. The CDR3 is 15 residues long. CDR3 nucleotide sequence: TGCGCCAGCAGCCCGGGACACGCTGGGGGAGCTGAAGCTTTCTTT. Encoded protein: CASSPGHAGGAEAFF.

The chain has TRBV19 and TRBJ2-2, with a possible D match to TRBD2 (6 bases). V was clipped by 6 bases and J by 9 bases, with 14 bases between them. Germline lookup yields CDR1 LNHDA and CDR2 SQIVND (reference sequence). The CDR3 covers 13 residues. The CDR3 nucleotides are TGTGCCAGTAGGAGTGCGGAGGGCCGGGAGCTGTTTTTT. As protein: CASRSAEGRELFF.

J is TRBJ1-1 and V is TRBV4-2; TRBD1 is a possible D gene (5 bases). Trimming stripped 8 bases from V and 1 base from J, with 11 bases between. The germline CDR1 and CDR2 sequences are LGHNA and YNFKEQ. The CDR3 sequence is 13 residues long. CDR3 loop: CASGPQGNTEAFF. The CDR3 DNA reads TGTGCCAGCGGCCCCCAGGGGAACACTGAAGCTTTCTTT.

The rearrangement uses TRBV6-5 and TRBJ2-5, with a tentative D call TRBD1 (6 bases). The V end lost 9 bases, the J end lost 4 bases, and 12 bases lay between the germline ends. Germline lookup yields CDR1 MNHEY and CDR2 SVGAGI. The CDR3 runs to 12 residues. CDR3 nucleotide sequence: TGTGCCAGAACAGGGTCGGGAGAGACCCAGTACTTC. Its translation: CARTGSGETQYF.

The chain is built from TRBV9 and TRBJ2-3; 13 nucleotides agree with TRBD2. CDR1 and CDR2 from the germline V gene are SGDLS and YYNGEE. Trimming took 3 bases from V and 2 from J; bases not matched to a gene: 3. The CDR3 contains 16 residues. CDR3 coding DNA: TGTGCCAGCAGCGACGGACTAGCGGGAGTCACAGATACGCAGTATTTT. Translated: CASSDGLAGVTDTQYF.

V and J are TRBV28 and TRBJ2-3, with TRBD2 matching 8 bases. CDR3 length equals 15 residues. J gave up 4 bases and V 8 bases, and 11 bases lay outside the gene matches. CDR1 is MDHEN, CDR2 SYDVKM, per germline. CDR3 nucleotide sequence: TGTGCCAGCGGCCCGGCGGGGGGTTCGGCAGATACGCAGTATTTT. Translating it yields CASGPAGGSADTQYF.

The chain couples TRBV7-9 to TRBJ1-1; tentatively, D is TRBD1 (5 bases). CDR3 length: 16 amino acids. V was pared by 3 bases and J by 5 bases, with 19 bases between. The germline V gene encodes CDR1 SEHNR and CDR2 FQNEAQ (reference sequence). The chain's CDR3 is CASSLGGRGRTTEAFF. CDR3 DNA: TGTGCCAGCAGCTTGGGTGGGCGGGGCCGAACGACTGAAGCTTTCTTT.